This T cell receptor (beta chain) is drawn from a study of spatial heterogeneity in lung cancer (dated by TCRdb to about 2019). Background on the whole study: Beta-chain transcripts were consistently detected in greater numbers than alpha-chain transcripts, which likely reflects a higher abundance of beta-chain transcripts. In tumor regions, TCR transcript counts showed a strong correlation with a T cell transcriptional module score from matched bulk RNA-seq. In the raw uncorrected reads, each unique combination of TCR and UMI appeared on average more than ten times. In non-small cell lung cancer, the study made a quantitative comparison of TCR alpha and beta repertoires among multiple tumor regions, matched nontumor lung and blood. TCR repertoire features were related to nonsynonymous mutation counts determined by whole-exome sequencing of tumor tissue. At surgery, both alpha and beta chains were TCR-sequenced in roughly 200 tumor regions, fewer than 85 matched nontumor lung samples and around 50 PBMC samples.

The meaning of the sample's time point label: sample taken at primary tumor resection. Samples were obtained from about 75 patients with early-stage, untreated non-small cell lung cancer from the lung TRACERx cohort. Without any cell sorting, TCR sequencing was performed on whole RNA extracted either from tumor and nontumor lung tissue or from cryopreserved PBMC samples. Only patients with enough RNA available from two or more tumor regions were chosen for TCR sequencing. Tumor and adjacent nontumor lung specimens were reviewed by a lung pathologist before selection. On the study overall, not on this receptor specifically: TCR-seq coverage of tumor T cells was estimated at only approximately 7% for alpha chains and less than 15% for beta chains. A correlation was observed between the number of expanded intratumoral alpha and beta TCRs and the tumor nonsynonymous mutation count. Counts of ubiquitous and regional expanded TCRs correlated with counts of ubiquitous and regional nonsynonymous mutations, respectively. Additional single-cell paired TCR alpha and beta sequencing was considered necessary to confirm, at a functional level, the hypothesis that regional TCRs recognize regional mutations.

On this clonotype: This receptor's antigen is unknown. No much larger clonotype is one base removed from it; base qualities were not supplied. This beta chain appears as a stray read in a library generated for alpha chains; its size is not informative.

Taken from the germline V gene (reference sequence), the CDR1 and CDR2 loops are DFQATT and SNEGSKA. Including the terminal cysteine and phenylalanine, the CDR3 comprises 14 residues. Only the CDR3 DNA stays, 42 bases, in frame from base 1. Here V drops 5 bases and J drops 7 bases, and the junction holds 10 bases not matched to any gene. Libraries were prepared through 5' RACE. Reads for this sample came from a NextSeq 500. The TCR library protocol attached a unique molecular identifier to each TCR cDNA molecule to allow correction of PCR and sequencing errors. Per the authors' processing: Decombinator tools were used for TCR identification, UMI-based error correction and CDR3 extraction. Expanded TCRs were defined as those above a frequency of 2 per 1,000, corresponding to the top 1% of the tumor frequency distribution. Expanded tumor TCRs statistically deemed absent (corrected P<0.05) from at least one tumor region were classed as regional, and all other expanded tumor TCRs were classed as ubiquitous. Renyi diversity was calculated using the R vegan package after each repertoire was subsampled 100 times to 5,000 TCRs. CDR3 similarity networks were built from amino acid triplet string-kernel similarity, with CDR3s being connected when pairwise similarity was above 0.82. In-frame beta chains were kept once TCRdb had trimmed the public reads at Q25 with fastp and called clones with MiXCR. Entries are consolidated by CDR3 protein sequence, retaining the most common genes and DNA. What appears here as the V and J calls and clone size reflects TCRdb's work, not the paper's. The sample table holds roughly 7,100 distinct CDR3 sequences, of which around 13% were seen once. The ten most abundant clones make up around 8% of the sample.

The sample here was lung tumor tissue, taken at surgery. The clonotype comes from a male donor with early-stage non-small cell lung cancer. The sequence joins TRBV20-1 to TRBJ2-1, with TRBD2 identical over 8 junction bases. The nucleotides are TGCAGTGCTCTTAATAGCGGGATAGAAAATGAGCAGTTCTTC. Its protein product is CSALNSGIENEQFF.